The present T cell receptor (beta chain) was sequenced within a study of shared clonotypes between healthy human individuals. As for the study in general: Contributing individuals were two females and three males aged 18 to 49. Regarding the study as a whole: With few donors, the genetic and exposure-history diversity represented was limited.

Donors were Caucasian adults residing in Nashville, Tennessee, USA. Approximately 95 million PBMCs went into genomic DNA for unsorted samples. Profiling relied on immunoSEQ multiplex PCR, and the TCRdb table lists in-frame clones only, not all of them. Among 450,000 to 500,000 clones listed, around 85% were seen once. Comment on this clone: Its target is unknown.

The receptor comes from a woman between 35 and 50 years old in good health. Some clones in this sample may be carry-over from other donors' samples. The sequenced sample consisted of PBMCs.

CDR3 nucleotide sequence: TGTGCCAGTAGTCATCGTCAAGCGGGAGTCGAGCAGTACTTC. It encodes CASSHRQAGVEQYF. The rearrangement joins TRBV19 to TRBJ2-7; 8 bases align to TRBD2. V shed 5 bases, J shed 6 bases, and the junction held 9 bases outside the gene matches. Germline V CDR1 and CDR2: LNHDA, SQIVND (reference sequence). The CDR3 is made up of 14 amino acids.